Below, 11 T cell receptor beta chains from the same sample are listed, as sequenced in a study of blood T cell repertoires in COVID-19. TCRdb's table, derived via immunoSEQ multiplex PCR, lists solely in-frame clones and lacks some. The repertoire holds 150,000 to 200,000 clones, 84% seen once, with under 3% in the top ten. The sequenced sample consisted of peripheral blood. These receptors were collected from a human donor with acute or convalescent COVID-19. The donor label of this sample is uncertain.

V gene TRBV29-1 combines with J gene TRBJ2-3; the D is unclear. The V gene's germline CDR1 is SQVTM and CDR2 ANQGSEA. The CDR3 spans 10 residues. The V end lost 6 bases, the J end lost 5 bases, and 6 bases lay between the germline ends. For the CDR3, the DNA is TGCAGCGTAACAGAAGATACGCAGTATTTT. The encoded protein is CSVTEDTQYF.

The V call is TRBV30, the J call TRBJ1-3; no clear D. V was cut by 2 bases and J by 2 bases, with 10 bases left in between. The CDR3 is made up of 14 amino acids. CDR1 is GTSNPN and CDR2 is SVGIG in the germline V gene (reference sequence). The CDR3 sequence: CAWSRRVTGNTIYF. CDR3 bases: TGTGCCTGGAGTAGGAGGGTTACTGGAAACACCATATATTTT.

In this sample, this clone turned up once. The chain combines TRBV7-2 with TRBJ2-7, with D possibly being TRBD2 (6 bases). In germline, CDR1 is SGHTA, CDR2 FQGNSA. V was cut by 1 base and J by 3 bases, with 13 bases left in between. The CDR3 covers 15 residues. The CDR3 DNA sequence: TGTGCCAGCAGCTTAGACCCCGATAGCGGCTACGAGCAGTACTTC. As protein: CASSLDPDSGYEQYF.

This clone was counted only a few times. The rearrangement uses TRBV4-1 and TRBJ1-1; D unclear. The germline V gene has CDR1 MGHRA and CDR2 YSYEKL. V lost 1 base and J lost 5, with 14 bases in between. The CDR3 covers 15 residues. In nucleotides, the CDR3 is TGCGCCAGCAGCCAAGTGGCCACGATCGGGACTGAAGCTTTCTTT. It translates to CASSQVATIGTEAFF.

CDR3 amino acids: CASSQVQGWTEAFF. The CDR3 DNA reads as TGCGCCAGCAGCCAGGTACAGGGTTGGACTGAAGCTTTCTTT. The chain uses TRBV4-1 and TRBJ1-1; D possibly corresponds to TRBD1 (6 bases). The CDR3 extends over 14 amino acids. Trimming took off 3 bases at V and 5 bases at J, with 13 bases between the two ends. The germline gives CDR1 MGHRA, CDR2 YSYEKL.

The chain has TRBV6-1 and TRBJ2-1; 11 nucleotides agree with TRBD1. Germline-derived CDR1 and CDR2 are MNHNS and SASEGT. The J segment lost 5 bases and the V segment lost 11 bases, leaving 8 bases of the junction unmatched. This CDR3 contains 14 residues. The DNA for the CDR3 is TGTGCCGTCCGGGACAGGGGGTCTAACAATGAGCAGTTCTTC. Protein: CAVRDRGSNNEQFF.

V gene TRBV5-1 combines with J gene TRBJ2-7; 9 nucleotides align to TRBD2. The CDR3 covers 15 residues. Germline CDR1 reads SGHRS; CDR2 reads YFSETQ. V lost 2 bases and J lost 2; bases outside the gene matches: 5. The CDR3 loop reads CASSLAGGGTYEQYF. In nucleotides, the CDR3 is TGCGCCAGCAGCTTAGCGGGGGGCGGCACCTACGAGCAGTACTTC. The full variable domain, with the rest looked up from reference TRBV5-1 and TRBJ2-7, is KAGVTQTPRYLIKTRGQQVTLSCSPISGHRSVSWYQQTPGQGLQFLFEYFSETQRNKGNFPGRFSGRQFSNSRSEMNVSTLELGDSALYLCASSLAGGGTYEQYFGPGTRLTVT.

This sequence joins TRBV9 and TRBJ2-3, with 8 bases identical to TRBD2. CDR1 and CDR2 from the germline V gene are SGDLS and YYNGEE. The CDR3 consists of 16 residues. The ends lost 3 bases at V and 4 bases at J; junction bases unmatched: 10. The CDR3 spells CASSGLPAGVADTQYF. The CDR3 DNA sequence: TGTGCCAGCAGCGGCCTCCCAGCGGGGGTGGCAGATACGCAGTATTTT.

The chain carries TRBV5-1 and TRBJ1-1; D is perhaps TRBD1 (5 bases). The CDR3 spans 14 residues. V was cut by 4 bases and J by 3 bases, with 13 bases left in between. The germline V gene has CDR1 SGHRS and CDR2 YFSETQ. The CDR3 bases are TGCGCCAGCAGCAGGGAGGGGTCGGACACTGAAGCTTTCTTT. Translation: CASSREGSDTEAFF.

CDR3 sequence (DNA): TGTGCCAGCAGCGGAGGGCAGGGACTCTACGAGCAGTACTTC. It yields the protein CASSGGQGLYEQYF. This sequence joins TRBV9 and TRBJ2-7, with D perhaps TRBD2 (6 bases). V lost 3 bases to trimming and J lost 3 bases, with 13 bases between them. Germline V gives CDR1 SGDLS, CDR2 YYNGEE. This CDR3 spans 14 amino acids.

The chain recombines TRBV19 with TRBJ2-3; 10 bases align to TRBD1. This CDR3 is 16 amino acids long. With V trimmed by 3 bases and J by 1 base, 4 bases remained unmatched. The germline CDR1 and CDR2 sequences are LNHDA and SQIVND (reference sequence). CDR3 bases: TGTGCCAGTAGTATCGGGACAGGGGATGGCACAGATACGCAGTATTTT. Protein product: CASSIGTGDGTDTQYF.